This TCR beta chain comes out of a study of cytomegalovirus exposure and HLA in healthy donors. Points on this clone: Its antigen remains unidentified.

This CDR3 is 18 amino acids long. The germline V gene has CDR1 MGHDK and CDR2 SYGVNS. Points from the study as a whole: Later on, an analysis found that several of the most significant clusters appeared to be linked to common viral pathogens, which included parvovirus B19.

Amplification used 60 Vbeta primers and 13 Jbeta primers. The method was immunoSEQ multiplex PCR; TCRdb's version includes in-frame clones alone and lacks a portion of them. The sample lists more than 110,000 clones, about 10% occurring once. The receptor was isolated from a man aged 45-60 years in good health and CMV-seronegative. The chain employs TRBV25-1 and TRBJ2-5; 7 positions agree with TRBD2. The J call is uncertain, as TRBJ2-7 better fits the DNA end. Sequenced input: PBMCs. The CDR3, as DNA: TGTGCCAGTCGGGGGGACGACAGAATAAGAGAGCGCCGCTACGAGCAGTACTTC. Protein product: CASRGDDRIRERRYEQYF.